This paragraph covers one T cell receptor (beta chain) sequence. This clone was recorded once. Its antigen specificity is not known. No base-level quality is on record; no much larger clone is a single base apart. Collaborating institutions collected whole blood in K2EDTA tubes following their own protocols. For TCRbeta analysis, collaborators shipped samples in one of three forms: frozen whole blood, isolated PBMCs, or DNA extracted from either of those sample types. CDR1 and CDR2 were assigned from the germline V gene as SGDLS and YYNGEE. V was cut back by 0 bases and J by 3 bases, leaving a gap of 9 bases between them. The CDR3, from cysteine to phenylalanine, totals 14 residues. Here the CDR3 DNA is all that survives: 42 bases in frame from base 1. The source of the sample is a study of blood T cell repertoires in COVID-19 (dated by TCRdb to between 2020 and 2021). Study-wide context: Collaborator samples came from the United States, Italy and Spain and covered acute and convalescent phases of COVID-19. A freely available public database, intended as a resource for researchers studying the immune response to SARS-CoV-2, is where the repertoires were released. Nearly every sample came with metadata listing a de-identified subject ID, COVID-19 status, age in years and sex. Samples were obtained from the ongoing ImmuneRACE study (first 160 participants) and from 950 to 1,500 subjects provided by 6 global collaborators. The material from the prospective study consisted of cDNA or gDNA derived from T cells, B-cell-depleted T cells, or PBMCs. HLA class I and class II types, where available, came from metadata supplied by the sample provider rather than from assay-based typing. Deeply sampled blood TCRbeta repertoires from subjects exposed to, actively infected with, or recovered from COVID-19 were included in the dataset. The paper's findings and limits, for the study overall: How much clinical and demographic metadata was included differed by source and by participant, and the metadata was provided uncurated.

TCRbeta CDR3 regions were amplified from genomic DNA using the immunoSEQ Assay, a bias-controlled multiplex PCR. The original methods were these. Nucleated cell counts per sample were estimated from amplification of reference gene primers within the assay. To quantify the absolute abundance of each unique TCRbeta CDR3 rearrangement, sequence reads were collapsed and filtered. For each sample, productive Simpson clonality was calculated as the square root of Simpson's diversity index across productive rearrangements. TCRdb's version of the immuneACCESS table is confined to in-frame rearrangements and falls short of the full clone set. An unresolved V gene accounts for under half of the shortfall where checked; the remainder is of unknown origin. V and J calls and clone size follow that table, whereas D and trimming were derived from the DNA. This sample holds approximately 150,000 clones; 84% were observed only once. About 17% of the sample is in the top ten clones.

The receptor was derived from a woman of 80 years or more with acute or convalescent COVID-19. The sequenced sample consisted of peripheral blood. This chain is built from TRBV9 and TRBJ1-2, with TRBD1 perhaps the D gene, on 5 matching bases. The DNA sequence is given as TGTGCCAGCAGCGTAGGTGGAGGGGACTATGGCTACACCTTC. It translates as CASSVGGGDYGYTF.